This T cell receptor (beta chain) was profiled in a study of blood T cell repertoires in COVID-19. Across the whole study: Sites across the United States, Italy and Spain contributed samples from acute and convalescent COVID-19.

Methods used by the authors: Researchers report that nucleated cell counts were estimated from reference gene primer amplification. Method: immunoSEQ multiplex PCR; TCRdb's copy keeps in-frame clones and lacks some. V and J calls and clone size are copied from that table; D and trimming were computed from the DNA. Here the sample spans a few hundred thousand clones, around 91% being singletons. Cohort allocation depended upon clinical history that participants reported. The count of this clone is one. Germline V lookup: CDR1 LNHDA, CDR2 SQIVND (reference sequence). V was clipped by 8 bases and J by 0 bases; unmatched bases: 6. This CDR3 comprises 15 residues.

The sequenced material came from PBMCs or T cells enriched from blood (not recorded which). The chain recombines TRBV19 with TRBJ1-5; 8 positions match TRBD1. This TCR derives from a woman aged 18-29 years who had recovered from COVID-19. CDR3 loop: CASHRGQDSNQPQHF. The CDR3 coding sequence is TGTGCCAGTCATCGGGGACAGGATAGCAATCAGCCCCAGCATTTT. Using reference TRBV19 and TRBJ1-5 for the parts outside the CDR3, the full variable domain is DGGITQSPKYLFRKEGQNVTLSCEQNLNHDAMYWYRQDPGQGLRLIYYSQIVNDFQKGDIAEGYSVSREKKESFPLTVTSAQKNPTAFYLCASHRGQDSNQPQHFGDGTRLSIL.